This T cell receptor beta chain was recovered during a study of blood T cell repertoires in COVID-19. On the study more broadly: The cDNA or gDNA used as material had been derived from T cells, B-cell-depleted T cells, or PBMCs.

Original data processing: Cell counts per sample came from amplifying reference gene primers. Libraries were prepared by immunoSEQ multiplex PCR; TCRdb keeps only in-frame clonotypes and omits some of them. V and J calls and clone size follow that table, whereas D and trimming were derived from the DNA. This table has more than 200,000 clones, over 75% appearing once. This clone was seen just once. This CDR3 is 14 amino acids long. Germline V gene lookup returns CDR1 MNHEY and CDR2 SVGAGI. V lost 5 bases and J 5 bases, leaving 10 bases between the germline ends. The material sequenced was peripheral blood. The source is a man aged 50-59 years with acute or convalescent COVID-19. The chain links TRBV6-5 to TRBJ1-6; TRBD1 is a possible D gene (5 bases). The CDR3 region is CASSPQGNNSPLHF. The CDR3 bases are TGTGCCAGCAGTCCTCAGGGAAATAATTCACCCCTCCACTTT.